This is a list of T cell receptor beta chains from one sample in a study of blood T cell repertoires in COVID-19. Clones were read by immunoSEQ multiplex PCR, and TCRdb kept only the in-frame ones, dropping some. The profile shows about 250,000 clones, 70% to 90% of them singletons. The sample taken for sequencing was peripheral blood. Receptors originate from a woman in her 40s who had recovered from COVID-19. The CDR3 runs from the conserved cysteine through the conserved F or W. The D gene is left open where the match is weak. Clone size is shown for a subset of rows, as once, few, many or a class of expanded clone.

j_call clone_size v_call d_call cdr3_nt cdr3_aa
TRBJ2-1 - TRBV9 TRBD2 TGTGCCAGCGGGAAGGGTCTAGCGGTTAGCTCCTACAATGAGCAGTTCTTC CASGKGLAVSSYNEQFF
TRBJ2-1 - TRBV5-6 TRBD1 TGTGCCAGCAGCCCAGGGGGCGAGAATTACAATGAGCAGTTCTTC CASSPGGENYNEQFF
TRBJ2-3 - TRBV5-4 TRBD2 TGTGCCAGCAGCCCAGGACTAGCGGGAGGGCGGGATACGCAGTATTTT CASSPGLAGGRDTQYF
TRBJ2-7 - TRBV5-5 TRBD1 TGTGCCAGCAGCTGGGACAGGGGCTCCTACGAGCAGTACTTC CASSWDRGSYEQYF
TRBJ1-5 - TRBV11-2 - TGTGCCAGCAGCTTCAGGGGATCTGGGGATCAGCCCCAGCATTTT CASSFRGSGDQPQHF
TRBJ2-3 few TRBV5-5 TRBD2 TGTGCCAGCAGCAGGCTAGCGGGGGAGGATACGCAGTATTTT CASSRLAGEDTQYF
TRBJ2-5 - TRBV2 - TGTGCCAGCAGTGAATGGTCAGGGAATGATGAGACCCAGTACTTC CASSEWSGNDETQYF
TRBJ2-3 - TRBV11-3 - TGTGCCAGCAGCTTGTCGGGGACTAGCACAGATACGCAGTATTTT CASSLSGTSTDTQYF
TRBJ1-2 - TRBV7-9 - TGTGCCAGCAGCCCTTCTTGGGGGCACCCCTATGGCTACACCTTC CASSPSWGHPYGYTF
TRBJ2-5 - TRBV30 - TGTGCCTGGAGTCCAGGGCCAGAGACCCAGTACTTC CAWSPGPETQYF
TRBJ1-5 - TRBV5-1 - TGCGCCAGCAGCTTGGTTGCGGGTCCCGATCAGCCCCAGCATTTT CASSLVAGPDQPQHF
TRBJ1-1 once TRBV6-2/TRBV6-3 - TGTGCCAGCAGTTTTGAAGGTAGGAGGACTGAAGCTTTCTTT CASSFEGRRTEAFF
TRBJ2-2 - TRBV18 TRBD1 TGTGCCAGCTCACCACCGGACAGGGGCTCCGGGGAGCTGTTTTTT CASSPPDRGSGELFF
TRBJ1-4 - TRBV6-6 - TGTGCCAGCAGCCCTTATGGGGGGTCTAATGAAAAACTGTTTTTT CASSPYGGSNEKLFF
TRBJ2-1 - TRBV5-1 TRBD2 TGCGCCAGCAGCTTGGGGTGGAGCGGGGGGCAGGTCGATGAGCAGTTCTTC CASSLGWSGGQVDEQFF
TRBJ2-7 - TRBV4-3 TRBD1 TGCGCCAGCAGCCCGGGACAGGGTCTAGACGAGCAGTACTTC CASSPGQGLDEQYF
TRBJ2-3 - TRBV7-9 TRBD2 TGTGCCAGCAGCCTATCCGGGACTAGCGGGGGGATAGATACGCAGTATTTT CASSLSGTSGGIDTQYF
TRBJ1-2 - TRBV12-3/TRBV12-4 - TGTGCCAGCAGTTTACCGAGGGCGAATGGCTACACCTTC CASSLPRANGYTF
TRBJ2-7 - TRBV27 TRBD1 TGTGCCAGCAGTTTATCGGCAGGGGGCTCCTACGAGCAGTACTTC CASSLSAGGSYEQYF
TRBJ1-4 - TRBV30 - TGTGCCTGGAGCCTAGACAGGACAACTAATGAAAAACTGTTTTTT CAWSLDRTTNEKLFF
TRBJ1-2 - TRBV7-2 - TGTGCCAGCAGCTTAGAAATAGGGGGCTATGGCTACACCTTC CASSLEIGGYGYTF
TRBJ2-5 - TRBV24-1 TRBD2 TGTGCCACCAGTGACACCGGGCTGGGAGGGGCCCAGTACTTC CATSDTGLGGAQYF
TRBJ1-3 few TRBV20-1 - TGCAGTGCTAGTGCCCCTACAGACTCTGGAAACACCATATATTTT CSASAPTDSGNTIYF
TRBJ2-1 - TRBV29-1 - TGCAGCGCCGCGAGCTACTCCTACAATGAGCAGTTCTTC CSAASYSYNEQFF
TRBJ2-3 few TRBV9 - TGTGCCAGCAGCGTAGAACCCCTAGCGAGGGGCACAGATACGCAGTATTTT CASSVEPLARGTDTQYF
TRBJ2-7 - TRBV5-1 - TGCGCCAGCAGCTGGGGGCCGGGGGGCCCAAAAAACTCCTACGAGCAGTACTTC CASSWGPGGPKNSYEQYF
TRBJ1-2 - TRBV28 - TGTGCCAGCAGGCGGGACCCGGGTGGAGGCTACACCTTC CASRRDPGGGYTF
TRBJ2-7 - TRBV28 TRBD2 TGTGCCAGCAGTTTTGGACTAGCGGGGGCCCCGAGCTCCTACGAGCAGTACTTC CASSFGLAGAPSSYEQYF